Listed here is a single T cell receptor (beta chain). Antigen specificity is unknown. The sample originates from a study of T cell responses to AZD1222 COVID-19 vaccine. Across the whole study: Pooled in the analysis were second doses at about 4 or about 12 weeks.

Per germline, CDR1 MDHEN and CDR2 SYDVKM. The CDR3 has 12 residues. V was clipped by 8 bases and J by 0 bases, with 5 bases between them. TCRdb's copy holds only in-frame clones and misses some; the assay was immunoSEQ multiplex PCR. The sample records 72,000 or so clones, about 85% being singletons. Points from the study as a whole: Researchers report vaccine-associated CD4 TCRs spanning spike, with dominance at 160-218 and 743-854.

The source was peripheral blood, collected on day 0 of AZD1222 vaccination. The source is an adult in good health. This chain connects TRBV28 to TRBJ1-5; no firm D call. As DNA, the CDR3 is TGTGCCAGCGGGGTTAGCAATCAGCCCCAGCATTTT. Translated: CASGVSNQPQHF.